A single sample gave rise to the 20 T cell receptor beta chains below, sequenced in a study of blood T cell repertoires in COVID-19. The protocol was immunoSEQ multiplex PCR, while the TCRdb copy is restricted to in-frame clones and leaves out a portion. The repertoire holds about 75,000 clones, with around 88% as singletons. Sequenced material: peripheral blood. The receptors here all came from an elderly man with COVID-19, enrolled during active disease.

The rearrangement links TRBV7-2 to TRBJ2-3; TRBD2 matches 7 bases. Germline V gives CDR1 SGHTA, CDR2 FQGNSA. The CDR3 is 16 residues long. The V segment lost 5 bases and the J segment 8 bases; nucleotides outside the gene matches: 16. The CDR3, as DNA: TGTGCCAGCAGCCTAAACCGACCAGCCGGGGGGAGTACGCAGTATTTT. Amino acids: CASSLNRPAGGSTQYF.

The V call is TRBV9, the J call TRBJ1-3; D not resolved. The V gene's germline CDR1 is SGDLS and CDR2 YYNGEE. The CDR3 is 14 amino acids. The germline V and J ends were trimmed by 4 bases and 0 bases, with 8 bases remaining between them. The CDR3 DNA reads TGTGCCAGCAGCCAAGTCAGCTCTGGAAACACCATATATTTT. It is translated as CASSQVSSGNTIYF.

This clone was observed once. V usage is TRBV15 and J usage is TRBJ1-2; 8 bases are shared with TRBD1. The J segment lost 5 bases and the V segment lost 1 base, leaving 3 bases of the junction unmatched. CDR1 is LNHNV and CDR2 is YYDKDF in the germline V gene (reference sequence). CDR3 length: 14 residues. The CDR3 protein is CATSRGTGPYGYTF. As DNA, the CDR3 is TGTGCCACCAGCAGAGGGACAGGGCCTTATGGCTACACCTTC.

V gene TRBV6-5 combines with J gene TRBJ2-3; 9 bases map to TRBD1. Trimming cost V 2 bases and J 4 bases; bases outside gene matches: 4. The CDR3 contains 15 residues. Germline V gives CDR1 MNHEY, CDR2 SVGAGI. The CDR3 nucleotides are TGTGCCAGCAGTTACCCGGGACAGGGTTCAGATACGCAGTATTTT. Its translation is CASSYPGQGSDTQYF.

The V and J genes are TRBV20-1 and TRBJ2-2; TRBD2 might be the D (5 bases). The germline V and J ends were trimmed by 5 bases and 6 bases, with 7 bases remaining between them. The CDR3 has 11 amino acids. Germline assignment: CDR1 DFQATT and CDR2 SNEGSKA (reference sequence). CDR3 loop: CSAEGAGELFF. The DNA of the CDR3 is TGCAGTGCTGAGGGAGCCGGGGAGCTGTTTTTT.

This clone was found a few times. This sequence joins TRBV19 and TRBJ1-1, with TRBD1 matching 9 bases. This CDR3 comprises 17 residues. The ends lost 5 bases at V and 2 bases at J; junction bases unmatched: 12. Germline loops: CDR1 LNHDA, CDR2 SQIVND (reference sequence). CDR3 residues: CASSLDAGTGINTEAFF. CDR3 sequence (DNA): TGTGCCAGTAGTCTCGACGCCGGGACAGGGATCAACACTGAAGCTTTCTTT.

The CDR3 region has the DNA TGCGCCTCTCAAGGGACAGCCCTAAGTGGCAATCAGCCCCAGCATTTT. Translated, it gives CASQGTALSGNQPQHF. V is TRBV10-2 and J is TRBJ1-5; 7 nucleotides agree with TRBD1. V shed 11 bases, J shed 2 bases, and the junction held 15 bases outside the gene matches. This CDR3 is built from 16 residues. CDR1 and CDR2 from the germline V gene are WSHSY and SAAADI.

V and J are TRBV20-1 and TRBJ1-5; TRBD1 matches at 10 bases. The CDR3 is 14 residues long. The germline gives CDR1 DFQATT, CDR2 SNEGSKA (reference sequence). The V gene end was trimmed by 3 bases and the J gene end by 5 bases; junction bases not matched to a gene: 4. The CDR3 nucleotides are TGCAGTGCTAGTAAGGGACAGGGGTATCAGCCCCAGCATTTT. Translated, it gives CSASKGQGYQPQHF.

The rearrangement uses TRBV5-1 and TRBJ2-5; D ambiguous. CDR1 is SGHRS and CDR2 is YFSETQ in the germline V gene. The length of the CDR3 is 14 residues. The V end lost 2 bases, the J end lost 1 base, and 9 bases lay between the germline ends. The CDR3 nucleotides are TGCGCCAGCAGCTTTTCAGGATTCCAAGAGACCCAGTACTTC. This sequence encodes CASSFSGFQETQYF.

This chain uses TRBV18 with TRBJ1-4, with D possibly being TRBD1 (6 bases). The ends were cut back, 6 bases at V and 5 bases at J, with 16 bases in the middle. This CDR3 contains 15 residues. Germline CDR1 reads KGHSH; CDR2 reads LQKENI. The DNA of the CDR3 is TGTGCCAGCTCCGCTGTCCGGGACACCAATGAAAAACTGTTTTTT. This sequence encodes CASSAVRDTNEKLFF.

In its sample, this clone was seen a few times. The chain employs TRBV28 and TRBJ1-2; TRBD1 agrees at 7 bases. After removal of 3 bases from V and 3 bases from J, the junction contained 4 bases not matched to a gene. The length of the CDR3 is 14 residues. Germline V gene lookup returns CDR1 MDHEN and CDR2 SYDVKM. This CDR3 is CASSFGQGDYGYTF. CDR3 nucleotides: TGTGCCAGCAGTTTCGGGCAGGGGGACTATGGCTACACCTTC.

This chain links TRBV5-1 with TRBJ2-7, with D perhaps matching TRBD1 (6 bases). The CDR3 covers 15 residues. Trimming stripped 2 bases from V and 0 bases from J, with 12 bases between. Germline lookup yields CDR1 SGHRS and CDR2 YFSETQ. CDR3 coding DNA: TGCGCCAGCAGCTTCCGGACAGACCTCTCCTACGAGCAGTACTTC. Protein: CASSFRTDLSYEQYF.

The chain has TRBV19 and TRBJ1-1; 7 nucleotides line up with TRBD1. Germline trimming cut 3 bases from V and 3 bases from J; bases unmatched to any gene: 4. Germline values: CDR1 LNHDA, CDR2 SQIVND (reference sequence). The CDR3 loop spans 14 amino acids. The CDR3 DNA follows: TGTGCCAGTAGTATCTCGACAGGGTACACTGAAGCTTTCTTT. This encodes CASSISTGYTEAFF.

V gene TRBV4-2 combines with J gene TRBJ2-4; 10 bases align to TRBD1. The CDR3 runs 16 residues. The germline V gene encodes CDR1 LGHNA and CDR2 YNFKEQ. V shed 1 base, J shed 1 base, and the junction held 1 base outside the gene matches. The CDR3 loop reads CASSQGGQGAKNIQYF. DNA of the CDR3: TGTGCCAGCAGCCAAGGGGGACAGGGGGCCAAAAACATTCAGTACTTC.

V is TRBV7-2 and J is TRBJ2-7, with D possibly matching TRBD1 (7 bases). The germline CDR1 and CDR2 sequences are SGHTA and FQGNSA. The V end was cut by 1 base, the J end by 7 bases, with 17 bases between. The CDR3 totals 15 residues. This CDR3 reads CASSLGRGTAGEQYF. For the CDR3, the DNA is TGTGCCAGCAGCTTAGGTCGGGGGACAGCCGGGGAGCAGTACTTC.

This rearrangement joins TRBV7-9 to TRBJ2-3; 7 bases agree with TRBD2. Germline V gives CDR1 SEHNR, CDR2 FQNEAQ (reference sequence). The CDR3 covers 17 residues. J lost 0 bases, V lost 3 bases, and 9 bases had no gene match. CDR3 DNA: TGTGCCAGCAGCTTCCGTCCCCTAGCGGCTAGCACAGATACGCAGTATTTT. Its translation is CASSFRPLAASTDTQYF.

The rearrangement links TRBV11-2 to TRBJ2-2; 9 nucleotides line up with TRBD1. Per the germline V gene, CDR1 is SGHAT and CDR2 is FQNNGV. V shed 5 bases and J 8 bases; nucleotides not matched to a gene: 12. CDR3 length: 16 amino acids. The CDR3 reads CASSRPGRTGVGELFF. CDR3 nucleotide sequence: TGTGCCAGCAGCCGACCCGGGAGGACAGGGGTTGGGGAGCTGTTTTTT.

This chain connects TRBV6-5 to TRBJ2-2, with D tentatively TRBD1 (6 bases). Germline CDR1 MNHEY, CDR2 SVGAGI. The V end was cut by 7 bases, the J end by 6 bases, with 18 bases between. The CDR3 length is 15 residues. CDR3 region: CASIERGLGSGELFF. The CDR3 DNA sequence: TGTGCCAGCATCGAAAGGGGGTTGGGGTCCGGGGAGCTGTTTTTT.

The chain recombines TRBV28 with TRBJ1-4, with D maybe TRBD1 (6 bases). Germline CDR1 and CDR2: MDHEN and SYDVKM. The CDR3 runs 14 residues. V lost 4 bases to trimming and J lost 5 bases, with 11 bases between them. CDR3 DNA sequence: TGTGCCAGCAGTTCCGGGACACTGAATGAAAAACTGTTTTTT. It yields the protein CASSSGTLNEKLFF.

The genes are TRBV5-5 and TRBJ2-7, with D perhaps matching TRBD2 (7 bases). Looked up from germline, CDR1 is SGHKS and CDR2 is YYEKEE (reference sequence). V was clipped by 3 bases and J by 2 bases, with 18 bases between them. This CDR3 spans 16 amino acids. The CDR3 DNA sequence: TGTGCCAGCAGCTACCGCGGGGGCAGCAACACCTACGAGCAGTACTTC. It is translated as CASSYRGGSNTYEQYF. Combining the CDR3 with reference TRBV5-5 and TRBJ2-7 gives the whole variable domain DAGVTQSPTHLIKTRGQQVTLRCSPISGHKSVSWYQQVLGQGPQFIFQYYEKEERGRGNFPDRFSARQFPNYSSELNVNALLLGDSALYLCASSYRGGSNTYEQYFGPGTRLTVT.